These 18 T cell receptor beta chains originate from one sample sequenced in a study of cytomegalovirus exposure and HLA in healthy donors. The PCR used 60 Vbeta and 13 Jbeta primers. Libraries were prepared by immunoSEQ multiplex PCR; TCRdb keeps only in-frame clonotypes and omits some of them. The sample has about 120,000 clones; roughly 80% are singletons. The material sequenced was PBMCs. These receptors originate from a man in his thirties or forties in good health and CMV-seronegative.

The chain recombines TRBV9 with TRBJ2-7; 10 bases are shared with TRBD1. Per the germline V gene, CDR1 is SGDLS and CDR2 is YYNGEE. The CDR3 covers 15 residues. The V segment lost 3 bases and the J segment 2 bases; nucleotides outside the gene matches: 5. CDR3 nucleotide sequence: TGTGCCAGCAGCGAACGGACAGGGGGTCCCTACGAGCAGTACTTC. Protein sequence: CASSERTGGPYEQYF.

V gene TRBV7-2 combines with J gene TRBJ1-5; 8 positions match TRBD1. Trimming took 5 bases from V and 0 from J; bases not matched to a gene: 3. This CDR3 has 15 residues. Germline CDR1 and CDR2: SGHTA and FQGNSA. CDR3 nucleotide sequence: TGTGCCAGCAGCCTACAGGGGGATAGCAATCAGCCCCAGCATTTT. Its protein product is CASSLQGDSNQPQHF.

V gene TRBV9 combines with J gene TRBJ2-7; the D gene is possibly TRBD1 (6 bases). Germline V gene lookup returns CDR1 SGDLS and CDR2 YYNGEE. This CDR3 comprises 14 residues. Deletions cut 4 bases from V and 1 base from J, with 12 bases between. CDR3 DNA: TGTGCCAGCAGCCGGGACACGGGATCCTACGAGCAGTACTTC. Translating gives CASSRDTGSYEQYF.

CDR3 DNA sequence: TGCGCCAGCAGCTTGGTGTCGGAGGCCCTGATTGGGACCCAGTACTTC. As protein: CASSLVSEALIGTQYF. The rearrangement uses TRBV5-1 and TRBJ2-5; tentative D call: TRBD2 (5 bases). Looked up from germline, CDR1 is SGHRS and CDR2 is YFSETQ. This CDR3 region has 16 residues. V lost 0 bases, J lost 7 bases, and 19 bases lay in between.

J is TRBJ2-2 and V is TRBV6-1, with a possible D match to TRBD1 (6 bases). From germline, CDR1 is MNHNS and CDR2 SASEGT. With 7 bases removed from V and 3 bases from J, the gap between germline ends came to 9 bases. The CDR3 is 13 residues long. CDR3 coding DNA: TGTGCCAGCAAAACAGGGCACACCGGGGAGCTGTTTTTT. Protein sequence: CASKTGHTGELFF.

The chain joins TRBV25-1 to TRBJ1-2; 7 bases match TRBD1. From germline, CDR1 is MGHDK and CDR2 SYGVNS. V shed 3 bases and J 4 bases; nucleotides not matched to a gene: 8. The CDR3 length is 15 residues. DNA of the CDR3: TGTGCCAGCAGTGACCCGGGACAGCGATTCTATGGCTACACCTTC. It codes for CASSDPGQRFYGYTF.

In DNA, the CDR3 is TGTGCCAGTAGCTCTCTACAGGGGGCGGTCAATCAGCCCCAGCATTTT. Protein: CASSSLQGAVNQPQHF. The V call is TRBV19, the J call TRBJ1-5; 9 nucleotides agree with TRBD1. Germline V gene data show CDR1 as LNHDA and CDR2 as SQIVND (reference sequence). The ends lost 6 bases at V and 3 bases at J; junction bases unmatched: 9. The CDR3 consists of 16 residues.

The gene calls are TRBV7-9 and TRBJ2-3, with 7 nucleotides matching TRBD2. This CDR3 region has 15 residues. With 5 bases clipped from V and 1 base from J, the junction kept 6 bases outside the gene matches. Germline V CDR1 and CDR2: SEHNR, FQNEAQ (reference sequence). The CDR3 is CASSPPGRGTDTQYF. The CDR3 region has the DNA TGTGCCAGCAGCCCCCCTGGGAGGGGCACAGATACGCAGTATTTT.

The V call is TRBV5-6, the J call TRBJ2-5, with 12 bases aligning to TRBD2. Germline values: CDR1 SGHDT, CDR2 YYEEEE. CDR3 length: 17 amino acids. V lost 2 bases and J lost 5; bases outside the gene matches: 10. The CDR3 bases are TGTGCCAGCAGCTTTCCCAGGACTAGCGGGACGAGGGAGACCCAGTACTTC. Amino acid sequence: CASSFPRTSGTRETQYF. The variable domain in full, with the rest retrieved from reference TRBV5-6 and TRBJ2-5, is DAGVTQSPTHLIKTRGQQVTLRCSPKSGHDTVSWYQQALGQGPQFIFQYYEEEERQRGNFPDRFSGHQFPNYSSELNVNALLLGDSALYLCASSFPRTSGTRETQYFGPGTRLLVL.

This chain uses TRBV5-1 with TRBJ1-1; 7 nucleotides match TRBD1. With V trimmed by 0 bases and J by 4 bases, 6 bases remained unmatched. Germline lookup yields CDR1 SGHRS and CDR2 YFSETQ. CDR3 length: 15 amino acids. For the CDR3, the DNA is TGCGCCAGCAGCTTGGTCGAGGGGGCGGTCACTGAAGCTTTCTTT. Its translation: CASSLVEGAVTEAFF. The entire variable domain, with the rest obtained from reference TRBV5-1 and TRBJ1-1, is as follows: KAGVTQTPRYLIKTRGQQVTLSCSPISGHRSVSWYQQTPGQGLQFLFEYFSETQRNKGNFPGRFSGRQFSNSRSEMNVSTLELGDSALYLCASSLVEGAVTEAFFGQGTRLTVV.

The chain recombines TRBV27 with TRBJ2-2; TRBD1 matches 7 bases. CDR1 and CDR2 from the germline V gene are MNHEY and SMNVEV (reference sequence). V trimming: 1 base; J trimming: 5 bases; junction bases outside the gene matches: 4. There are 15 residues in the CDR3. CDR3 DNA sequence: TGTGCCAGCAGTTTATTCGACAGGGCTACCGGGGAGCTGTTTTTT. Protein product: CASSLFDRATGELFF.

The rearrangement joins TRBV4-2 to TRBJ2-5; 12 bases match TRBD2. Germline assignment: CDR1 LGHNA and CDR2 YNFKEQ. Trimming removed 0 bases from V and 4 bases from J; junction bases left unmatched: 3. The CDR3 contains 16 residues. CDR3: CASSQELAGGGETQYF. The CDR3 bases are TGTGCCAGCAGCCAAGAGCTAGCGGGGGGGGGAGAGACCCAGTACTTC.

This clone was observed a few times. The chain joins TRBV11-2 to TRBJ2-7; possible D gene TRBD2, 7 bases. This CDR3 region has 16 residues. Trimming left V 2 bases short and J 2 bases short, with 16 bases between. Per the germline V gene, CDR1 is SGHAT and CDR2 is FQNNGV. CDR3: CASSLRRGGFTYEQYF. The CDR3 nucleotides are TGTGCCAGCAGCTTAAGGAGGGGGGGGTTCACCTACGAGCAGTACTTC.

The chain employs TRBV7-9 and TRBJ1-6; 9 nucleotides align to TRBD1. Trimming at V came to 5 bases and at J to 8 bases, leaving 7 bases not matched to a gene. The germline CDR1 and CDR2 sequences are SEHNR and FQNEAQ (reference sequence). The CDR3 is made up of 15 amino acids. The CDR3 spells CASSRGGTGHSPLHF. The CDR3 bases are TGTGCCAGCAGCCGAGGCGGGACAGGGCATTCACCCCTCCACTTT.

The chain employs TRBV7-9 and TRBJ1-5; tentative D call: TRBD1 (5 bases). Trimming took 0 bases from V and 7 from J, leaving 10 bases between them. This CDR3 region has 14 residues. Looked up from germline, CDR1 is SEHNR and CDR2 is FQNEAQ (reference sequence). As DNA, the CDR3 is TGTGCCAGCAGCTTAGCGGGGCGAGAGCAGCCCCAGCATTTT. Its translation is CASSLAGREQPQHF.

The chain joins TRBV7-2 to TRBJ1-2; D possibly corresponds to TRBD1 (5 bases). Trimming took off 2 bases at V and 2 bases at J, with 24 bases between the two ends. The CDR3 totals 19 residues. Germline CDR1 is SGHTA and CDR2 is FQGNSA. The CDR3 DNA reads TGTGCCAGCAGCTTAAGCCCGTGGCCGGCCAGGGTAGAGAACTATGGCTACACCTTC. This codes for CASSLSPWPARVENYGYTF.

There are a few counts of this clone. At one end the junction does not follow the germline gene, possibly because of a read error. The rearrangement uses TRBV29-1 and TRBJ2-7; D uncertain. The germline V gene has CDR1 SQVTM and CDR2 ANQGSEA. The length of the CDR3 is 14 residues. The CDR3 loop reads CSVVKQKAAYEQYF. DNA for the CDR3: TGCAGTGTTGTCAAGCAGAAGGCGGCATACGAGCAGTACTTC.

The chain carries TRBV20-1 and TRBJ1-2, with D possibly being TRBD1 (6 bases). This CDR3 has 11 residues. Germline V gene data show CDR1 as DFQATT and CDR2 as SNEGSKA (reference sequence). V lost 6 bases and J 8 bases, leaving 13 bases between the germline ends. The CDR3 bases are TGCAGTGCGGGGGGGGCGAGGGGCTACACCTTC. This encodes CSAGGARGYTF.